This TCR beta chain derives from a study of cytomegalovirus exposure and HLA in healthy donors. Whole-study context: Inside one of the first data releases sat 75 million to 100 million unique TCRs taken from HLA-typed donors. General study results and limits: Listed as cytomegalovirus-associated were 164 TCR beta chains. In vitro, a few CMV-associated chains proved specific for CMV antigens.

This clone was counted once. No antigen is known for it. This CDR3 is 19 amino acids long. V was pared by 0 bases and J by 1 base, with 9 bases of the junction left unmatched. Both 60 Vbeta primers and 13 Jbeta primers went into the PCR. Profiling relied on immunoSEQ multiplex PCR, and the TCRdb table lists in-frame clones only, not all of them. The sample lists fewer than 130,000 clones; 74% were seen once. The rearrangement links TRBV23-1 to TRBJ2-1, with TRBD2 matching over 10 bases. TRBV23-1 qualifies as an ORF whose function is uncertain. Sequenced material: PBMCs. The source of this sequence is a man aged 50 to 60 in good health and CMV-seropositive. The CDR3 region has the DNA TGCGCCAGCAGTCAATCGAGGCTAGCGGGAGTGGTATCCTACAATGAGCAGTTCTTC. Its protein product is CASSQSRLAGVVSYNEQFF.